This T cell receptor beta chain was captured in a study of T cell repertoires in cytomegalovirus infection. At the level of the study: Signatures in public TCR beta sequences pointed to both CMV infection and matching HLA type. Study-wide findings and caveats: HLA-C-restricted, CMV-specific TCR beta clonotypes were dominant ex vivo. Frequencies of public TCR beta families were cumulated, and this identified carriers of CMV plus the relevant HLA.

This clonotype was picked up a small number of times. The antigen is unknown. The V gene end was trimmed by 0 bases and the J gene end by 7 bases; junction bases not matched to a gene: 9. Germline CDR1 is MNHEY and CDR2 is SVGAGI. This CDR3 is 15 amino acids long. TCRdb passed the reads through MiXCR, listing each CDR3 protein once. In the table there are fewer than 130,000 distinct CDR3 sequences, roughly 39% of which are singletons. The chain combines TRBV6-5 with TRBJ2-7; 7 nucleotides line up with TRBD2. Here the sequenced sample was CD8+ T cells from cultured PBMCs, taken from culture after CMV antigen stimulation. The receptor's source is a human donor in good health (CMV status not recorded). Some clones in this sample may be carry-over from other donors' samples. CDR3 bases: TGTGCCAGCAGTTACTCGGGGGGGGATAACGGTGAGCAGTACTTC. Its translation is CASSYSGGDNGEQYF.